One and the same sample provided the 27 T cell receptor beta chains below, sequenced in a study of CD8 T cells in Susac syndrome. With random hexamers, reverse transcription was performed on about 0.45 to 1 ug of RNA. TCRdb re-analysed the immunoSEQ multiplex PCR reads in MiXCR, keeping a single row per CDR3 protein. The sample holds roughly 120,000 distinct CDR3 sequences; around 94% are singletons and the top ten take roughly 0.091%. Specimen: CD4+ T cells from PBMCs. The receptors derive from a human donor in good health.

The chain joins TRBV2 to TRBJ2-7; no firm D call. The germline CDR1 and CDR2 sequences are SNHLY and FYNNEI. V lost 4 bases to trimming and J lost 3 bases, with 10 bases between them. The CDR3 has 13 residues. This chain's CDR3 is CASSGRVYYEQYF. The CDR3 bases are TGTGCCAGCAGTGGTCGGGTGTACTACGAGCAGTACTTC.

The chain recombines TRBV5-1 with TRBJ2-3, with 10 nucleotides matching TRBD2. Germline assignment: CDR1 SGHRS and CDR2 YFSETQ. The CDR3 totals 16 residues. J was trimmed by 4 bases and V by 2 bases; bases with no gene match: 7. The CDR3 DNA is TGCGCCAGCAGCTTCTTAACTAGCGGGGCAGCAGATACGCAGTATTTT. It yields the protein CASSFLTSGAADTQYF.

The rearrangement links TRBV5-6 to TRBJ2-2; 9 bases are shared with TRBD1. The CDR3 has 17 residues. Germline-derived CDR1 and CDR2 are SGHDT and YYEEEE. V lost 0 bases and J lost 5; bases outside the gene matches: 8. In DNA, the CDR3 is TGTGCCAGCAGCTTGGGGTTGACAGGGGGACGGACCGGGGAGCTGTTTTTT. It yields the protein CASSLGLTGGRTGELFF.

The V gene is TRBV4-3, the J gene TRBJ1-2; D is unresolved. Germline lookup yields CDR1 LGHNA and CDR2 YSLEER. Trimming took 2 bases from V and 0 from J, leaving 16 bases between them. The CDR3 is made up of 17 amino acids. The CDR3 DNA reads as TGCGCCAGCAGCCAACCGGGGAGGGCGGGAGCTAACTATGGCTACACCTTC. Its translation is CASSQPGRAGANYGYTF.

This clonotype has more than one count but fewer than ten. V gene TRBV28 combines with J gene TRBJ2-2; no clear D. V lost 10 bases to trimming and J lost 0 bases, with 9 bases between them. The CDR3 totals 13 residues. Germline CDR1 MDHEN, CDR2 SYDVKM. CDR3 protein: CAIRGANTGELFF. The CDR3 DNA is TGTGCCATTCGCGGAGCGAACACCGGGGAGCTGTTTTTT. Supplemented by reference TRBV28 and TRBJ2-2, the full variable domain reads DVKVTQSSRYLVKRTGEKVFLECVQDMDHENMFWYRQDPGLGLRLIYFSYDVKMKEKGDIPEGYSVSREKKERFSLILESASTNQTSMYLCAIRGANTGELFFGEGSRLTVL.

The chain's CDR3 is CASSPEPDTGELFF. CDR3 DNA: TGCGCCAGCAGCCCCGAGCCAGACACCGGGGAGCTGTTTTTT. V gene TRBV5-1 combines with J gene TRBJ2-2; D gene ambiguous. Germline values: CDR1 SGHRS, CDR2 YFSETQ. The CDR3 totals 14 residues. Trimming pared 4 bases from V and 3 bases from J, leaving 10 bases between.

The chain couples TRBV15 to TRBJ2-3; 7 nucleotides agree with TRBD2. The CDR3 sequence is 15 residues long. V lost 0 bases to trimming and J lost 4 bases; unmatched junction nucleotides: 4. The germline CDR1 and CDR2 sequences are LNHNV and YYDKDF (reference sequence). The chain's CDR3 is CATSRDWAGADTQYF. The CDR3 nucleotides are TGTGCCACCAGCAGAGATTGGGCGGGAGCAGATACGCAGTATTTT.

V is TRBV6-1 and J is TRBJ1-4; the match to TRBD1 covers 7 bases. With 5 bases clipped from V and 8 bases from J, the junction kept 8 bases outside the gene matches. Germline CDR1 and CDR2: MNHNS and SASEGT. The CDR3 is 14 amino acids. CDR3 in amino acids: CASSTGTAGEKLFF. CDR3 DNA: TGTGCCAGCAGTACCGGGACAGCTGGGGAAAAACTGTTTTTT.

The chain recombines TRBV6-2 or TRBV6-3 with TRBJ2-7, with D perhaps given as TRBD1 or TRBD2 (5 bases each). Germline CDR1 is MNHEY and CDR2 is SVGEGT. This CDR3 spans 15 amino acids. Trimming took off 4 bases at V and 7 bases at J, with 20 bases between the two ends. The CDR3: CASSSGTTQNVEQYF. The CDR3 bases are TGTGCCAGCAGTTCCGGGACCACCCAAAATGTAGAGCAGTACTTC.

The chain links TRBV30 to TRBJ2-7; D is ambiguous. Germline CDR1 is GTSNPN and CDR2 is SVGIG (reference sequence). The ends were cut back, 4 bases at V and 0 bases at J, with 7 bases in the middle. The CDR3 totals 12 residues. CDR3 sequence reads: CAWNVRSYEQYF. The CDR3 DNA is TGTGCCTGGAACGTCCGCTCCTACGAGCAGTACTTC.

The chain recombines TRBV5-4 with TRBJ1-2, with TRBD1 matching over 8 bases. In germline, CDR1 is SGHNT, CDR2 YYREEE (reference sequence). This CDR3 spans 13 amino acids. Trimming at V came to 3 bases and at J to 8 bases, leaving 6 bases not matched to a gene. This chain's CDR3 is CASSSGQVLGYTF. CDR3 sequence (DNA): TGTGCCAGCAGCTCGGGACAGGTCTTGGGCTACACCTTC.

The rearrangement links TRBV5-1 to TRBJ1-2; D unclear. Germline loops: CDR1 SGHRS, CDR2 YFSETQ. This CDR3 spans 13 amino acids. The V and J ends lost 4 bases and 7 bases respectively, with 14 bases between them. CDR3 sequence: CASSEGRPVGYTF. The CDR3 DNA reads as TGCGCCAGCAGCGAAGGACGGCCGGTTGGCTACACCTTC.

The rearrangement joins TRBV5-1 to TRBJ2-3; 10 bases are shared with TRBD2. Germline V gene data show CDR1 as SGHRS and CDR2 as YFSETQ. Germline trimming cut 3 bases from V and 6 bases from J; bases unmatched to any gene: 7. CDR3 length: 15 amino acids. Here the CDR3 DNA reads TGCGCCAGCAGCTATAGCGGGAGGACCGGTGATACGCAGTATTTT. As protein: CASSYSGRTGDTQYF.

The gene calls are TRBV7-8 and TRBJ1-2, with D maybe TRBD1 (6 bases). The germline V and J ends were trimmed by 5 bases and 8 bases, with 15 bases remaining between them. This CDR3 is built from 13 residues. The germline CDR1 and CDR2 sequences are SGHVS and FQNEAQ. The CDR3 spells CASSPSTGNGYTF. The CDR3 nucleotides read TGTGCCAGCAGCCCATCCACAGGGAACGGCTACACCTTC.

The chain joins TRBV27 to TRBJ2-7; D is perhaps TRBD2 (6 bases). V lost 6 bases and J 6 bases, leaving 12 bases between the germline ends. CDR1 is MNHEY, CDR2 SMNVEV, per germline (reference sequence). This CDR3 is built from 12 residues. The CDR3 coding sequence is TGTGCCAGCAGAGTTTGGAGGGGCGAGCAGTACTTC. Translation: CASRVWRGEQYF.

The CDR3 coding sequence is TGTGCCAGCAGCCATAGGGACAGGAGGACTGAAGCTTTCTTT. It translates to CASSHRDRRTEAFF. The chain uses TRBV3-1 and TRBJ1-1; 8 bases line up with TRBD1. Germline CDR1 LGHDT, CDR2 YNNKEL (reference sequence). J lost 5 bases, V lost 3 bases, and 5 bases had no gene match. CDR3 length equals 14 residues.

The chain links TRBV7-6 to TRBJ2-7; D possibly corresponds to TRBD1 (6 bases). The germline V and J ends were trimmed by 1 base and 4 bases, with 17 bases remaining between them. This CDR3 spans 16 amino acids. Germline V lookup: CDR1 SGHVS, CDR2 FNYEAQ. CDR3: CASSLGVRTEPYEQYF. CDR3 DNA: TGTGCCAGCAGCTTAGGTGTTCGGACAGAACCTTACGAGCAGTACTTC.

The chain uses TRBV19 and TRBJ1-5; perhaps TRBD1 as D (5 bases). In germline, CDR1 is LNHDA, CDR2 SQIVND (reference sequence). CDR3 length equals 15 residues. V lost 5 bases, J lost 1 base, and 12 bases lay in between. In DNA form, the CDR3 reads TGTGCCAGTAGTGTGCAGGGTGGGAGCAATCAGCCCCAGCATTTT. Protein product: CASSVQGGSNQPQHF. Looking up the rest from reference TRBV19 and TRBJ1-5 gives the full variable domain: DGGITQSPKYLFRKEGQNVTLSCEQNLNHDAMYWYRQDPGQGLRLIYYSQIVNDFQKGDIAEGYSVSREKKESFPLTVTSAQKNPTAFYLCASSVQGGSNQPQHFGDGTRLSIL.

The V gene is TRBV5-1, the J gene TRBJ2-7; no clear D. With 0 bases removed from V and 7 bases from J, the gap between germline ends came to 11 bases. This CDR3 is built from 13 residues. Looked up from germline, CDR1 is SGHRS and CDR2 is YFSETQ. The CDR3 DNA reads TGCGCCAGCAGCTTGGAGGGTTGGGGTGAGCAGTACTTC. Translating it yields CASSLEGWGEQYF.

The rearrangement uses TRBV29-1 and TRBJ2-1; D is tentatively TRBD1 or TRBD2 (5 bases each). Germline V lookup: CDR1 SQVTM, CDR2 ANQGSEA. The CDR3 consists of 14 residues. CDR3 sequence: CSVGQRVSYNEQFF. CDR3 nucleotide sequence: TGCAGTGTGGGGCAGAGGGTCTCCTACAATGAGCAGTTCTTC.

V is TRBV6-5 and J is TRBJ2-7; a possible D gene is TRBD1 (5 bases). The CDR3 is 14 amino acids. The germline V gene has CDR1 MNHEY and CDR2 SVGAGI. Trimming took off 4 bases at V and 7 bases at J, with 17 bases between the two ends. CDR3 nucleotides: TGTGCCAGCAGTTCAGGGCAGGGTGGTGGGGAGCAGTACTTC. Protein sequence: CASSSGQGGGEQYF.

The chain couples TRBV11-2 to TRBJ2-5, with D perhaps TRBD2 (5 bases). The V end lost 0 bases, the J end lost 4 bases, and 9 bases lay between the germline ends. The CDR3 length is 14 residues. The V gene's germline CDR1 is SGHAT and CDR2 FQNNGV. The CDR3 bases are TGTGCCAGCAGCTTAGAGGCTAGCCGAGAGACCCAGTACTTC. Encoded protein: CASSLEASRETQYF.

This chain joins TRBV5-1 and TRBJ2-7, with TRBD1 matching 10 bases. The CDR3 is 14 amino acids. Germline V gene lookup returns CDR1 SGHRS and CDR2 YFSETQ. V lost 4 bases and J lost 2; bases outside the gene matches: 3. The CDR3, as DNA: TGCGCCAGCAGCGGGACAGGGGTTCCCTACGAGCAGTACTTC. As protein: CASSGTGVPYEQYF.

The J gene is TRBJ1-1, the V gene TRBV2, with D possibly matching TRBD1 (6 bases). V lost 6 bases, J lost 6 bases, and 23 bases lay in between. Germline V gene data show CDR1 as SNHLY and CDR2 as FYNNEI. This CDR3 region has 16 residues. CDR3 coding DNA: TGTGCCAGCAGGAGAGAACAGGGACCTGAGGGGTCTGAAGCTTTCTTT. Encoded protein: CASRREQGPEGSEAFF.

V and J are TRBV19 and TRBJ2-7; no reliable D call. The CDR3 is made up of 12 amino acids. V shed 5 bases and J shed 6 bases, with 11 bases lying between them. Germline CDR1 reads LNHDA; CDR2 reads SQIVND (reference sequence). In nucleotides, the CDR3 is TGTGCCAGTAGTCCAAGGAAGGGCGAGCAGTACTTC. It is translated as CASSPRKGEQYF.

This sequence joins TRBV7-2 and TRBJ2-7; 10 bases line up with TRBD2. The J segment lost 4 bases and the V segment lost 5 bases, leaving 2 bases of the junction unmatched. The CDR3 is 13 residues long. Per germline, CDR1 SGHTA and CDR2 FQGNSA. CDR3 loop: CASSRTSGYEQYF. The CDR3 coding sequence is TGTGCCAGCAGCCGGACTAGCGGATACGAGCAGTACTTC. The full variable domain, rest sourced from reference TRBV7-2 and TRBJ2-7, is GAGVSQSPSNKVTEKGKDVELRCDPISGHTALYWYRQSLGQGLEFLIYFQGNSAPDKSGLPSDRFSAERTGGSVSTLTIQRTQQEDSAVYLCASSRTSGYEQYFGPGTRLTVT.

The genes are TRBV3-1 and TRBJ1-2, with D tentatively TRBD1 (6 bases). The germline V gene has CDR1 LGHDT and CDR2 YNNKEL (reference sequence). The CDR3 spans 15 residues. V was shortened by 0 bases and J by 5 bases, with 13 bases between the two germline ends. CDR3: CASSQDHRVGYGYTF. CDR3 in DNA: TGTGCCAGCAGCCAAGACCACAGGGTGGGATATGGCTACACCTTC.